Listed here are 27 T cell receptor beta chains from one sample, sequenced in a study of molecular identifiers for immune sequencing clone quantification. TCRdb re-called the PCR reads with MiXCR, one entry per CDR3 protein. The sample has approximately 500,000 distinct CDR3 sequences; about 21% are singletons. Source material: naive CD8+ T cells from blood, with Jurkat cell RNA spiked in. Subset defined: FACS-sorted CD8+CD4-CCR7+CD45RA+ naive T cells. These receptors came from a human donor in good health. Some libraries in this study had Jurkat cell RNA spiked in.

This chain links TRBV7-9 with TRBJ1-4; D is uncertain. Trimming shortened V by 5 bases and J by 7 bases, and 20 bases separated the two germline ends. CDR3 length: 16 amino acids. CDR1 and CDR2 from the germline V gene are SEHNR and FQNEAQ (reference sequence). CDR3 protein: CASSHPQSPSREKLFF. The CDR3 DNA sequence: TGTGCCAGCAGCCACCCACAGTCTCCGTCTCGTGAAAAACTGTTTTTT. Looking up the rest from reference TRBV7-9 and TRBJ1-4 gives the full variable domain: DTGVSQNPRHKITKRGQNVTFRCDPISEHNRLYWYRQTLGQGPEFLTYFQNEAQLEKSRLLSDRFSAERPKGSFSTLEIQRTEQGDSAMYLCASSHPQSPSREKLFFGSGTQLSVL.

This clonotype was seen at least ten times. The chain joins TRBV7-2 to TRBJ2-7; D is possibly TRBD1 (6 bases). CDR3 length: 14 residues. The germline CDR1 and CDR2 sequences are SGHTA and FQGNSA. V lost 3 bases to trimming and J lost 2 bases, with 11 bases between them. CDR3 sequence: CASSFYRVTYEQYF. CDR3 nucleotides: TGTGCCAGCAGCTTCTACAGGGTTACCTACGAGCAGTACTTC.

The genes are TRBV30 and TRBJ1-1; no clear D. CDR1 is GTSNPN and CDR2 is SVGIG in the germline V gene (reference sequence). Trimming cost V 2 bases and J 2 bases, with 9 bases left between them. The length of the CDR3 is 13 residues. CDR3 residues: CAWSISSNTEAFF. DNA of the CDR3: TGTGCCTGGAGTATTTCCAGTAACACTGAAGCTTTCTTT.

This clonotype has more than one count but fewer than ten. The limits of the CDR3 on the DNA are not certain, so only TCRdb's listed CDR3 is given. The CDR3 spells CISVPEGWRSVSGANVLTF. The V and J genes are TRBV7-5 and TRBJ2-6. TRBV7-5 is recorded as a pseudogene. The CDR3 spans 19 amino acids, including both terminal residues.

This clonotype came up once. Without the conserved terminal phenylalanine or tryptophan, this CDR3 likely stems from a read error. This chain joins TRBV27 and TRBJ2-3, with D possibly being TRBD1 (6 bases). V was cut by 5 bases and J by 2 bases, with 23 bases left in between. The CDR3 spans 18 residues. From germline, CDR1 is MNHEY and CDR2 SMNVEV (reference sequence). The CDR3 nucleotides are TGTGCCAGCAGTCCGCTAACCCCTCTTGGGGGCCCCACAGATACGCAGTATTCT. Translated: CASSPLTPLGGPTDTQYS.

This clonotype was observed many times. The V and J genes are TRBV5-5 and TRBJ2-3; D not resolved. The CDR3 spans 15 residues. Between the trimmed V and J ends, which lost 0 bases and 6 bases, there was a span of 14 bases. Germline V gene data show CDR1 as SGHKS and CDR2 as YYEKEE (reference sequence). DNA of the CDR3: TGTGCCAGCAGCTTGGGGGATGCCCTGGGGGATACGCAGTATTTT. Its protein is CASSLGDALGDTQYF. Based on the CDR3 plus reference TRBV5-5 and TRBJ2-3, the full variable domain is DAGVTQSPTHLIKTRGQQVTLRCSPISGHKSVSWYQQVLGQGPQFIFQYYEKEERGRGNFPDRFSARQFPNYSSELNVNALLLGDSALYLCASSLGDALGDTQYFGPGTRLTVL.

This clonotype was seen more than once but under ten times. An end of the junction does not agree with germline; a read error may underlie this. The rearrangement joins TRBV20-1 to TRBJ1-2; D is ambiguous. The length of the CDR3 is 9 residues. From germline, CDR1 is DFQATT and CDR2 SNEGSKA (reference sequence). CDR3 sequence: CSAQSGYIF. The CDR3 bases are TGCAGTGCCCAAAGTGGCTACATCTTC.

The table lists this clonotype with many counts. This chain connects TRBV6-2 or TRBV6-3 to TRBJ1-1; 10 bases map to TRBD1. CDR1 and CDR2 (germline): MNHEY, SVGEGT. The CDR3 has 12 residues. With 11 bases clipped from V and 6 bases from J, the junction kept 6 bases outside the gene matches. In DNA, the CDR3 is TGTGCCGCGGACAGGGGGGGGGCTGAAGCTTTCTTT. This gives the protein CAADRGGAEAFF.

The CDR3 DNA reads as TGTGCCAGCAGCAAAACTGACGGGATCTATGGCTACACCTTC. Its protein product is CASSKTDGIYGYTF. The rearrangement links TRBV27 to TRBJ1-2; D uncertain. Germline V gives CDR1 MNHEY, CDR2 SMNVEV (reference sequence). The V gene lost 6 bases and the J gene lost 4 bases, with 15 bases spanning the gap. The CDR3 spans 14 residues.

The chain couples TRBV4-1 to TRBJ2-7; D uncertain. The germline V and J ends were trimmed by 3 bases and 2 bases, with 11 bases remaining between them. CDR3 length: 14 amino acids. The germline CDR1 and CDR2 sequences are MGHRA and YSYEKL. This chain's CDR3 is CASSQMHGTYEQYF. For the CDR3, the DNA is TGCGCCAGCAGCCAGATGCATGGAACCTACGAGCAGTACTTC.

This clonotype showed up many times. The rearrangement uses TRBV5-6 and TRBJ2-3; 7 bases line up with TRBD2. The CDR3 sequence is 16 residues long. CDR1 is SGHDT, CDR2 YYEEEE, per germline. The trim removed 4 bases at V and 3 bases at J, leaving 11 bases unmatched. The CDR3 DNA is TGTGCCAGCAGCAGCGCTAGCGGCCGACGGACAGATACGCAGTATTTT. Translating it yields CASSSASGRRTDTQYF.

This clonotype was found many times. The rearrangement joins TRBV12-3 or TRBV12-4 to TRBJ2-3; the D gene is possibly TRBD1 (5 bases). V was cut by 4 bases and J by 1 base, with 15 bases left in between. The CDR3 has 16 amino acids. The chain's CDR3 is CASSSRSQGGTDTQYF. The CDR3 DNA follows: TGTGCCAGCAGTTCCCGGAGTCAGGGCGGCACAGATACGCAGTATTTT.

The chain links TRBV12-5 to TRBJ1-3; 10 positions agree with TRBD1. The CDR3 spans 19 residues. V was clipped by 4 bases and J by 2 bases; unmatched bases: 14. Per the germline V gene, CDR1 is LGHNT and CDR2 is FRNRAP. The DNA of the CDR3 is TGTGCTAGTGGTTGGATCCGGGACAGGGGATTCAAAACTGGAAACACCATATATTTT. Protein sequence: CASGWIRDRGFKTGNTIYF.

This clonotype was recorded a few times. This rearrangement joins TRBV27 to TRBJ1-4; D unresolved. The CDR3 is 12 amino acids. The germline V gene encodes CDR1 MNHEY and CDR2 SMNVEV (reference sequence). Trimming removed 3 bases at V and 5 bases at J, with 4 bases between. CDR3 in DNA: TGTGCCAGCAGTTTCGGGAATGAAAAACTGTTTTTT. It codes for CASSFGNEKLFF.

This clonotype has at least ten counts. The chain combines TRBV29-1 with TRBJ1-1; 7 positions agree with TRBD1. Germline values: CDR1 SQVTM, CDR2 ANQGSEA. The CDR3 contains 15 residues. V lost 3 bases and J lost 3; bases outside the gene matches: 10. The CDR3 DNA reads TGCAGCGTTGACCCGCGGACAGGAAGCTACACTGAAGCTTTCTTT. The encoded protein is CSVDPRTGSYTEAFF.

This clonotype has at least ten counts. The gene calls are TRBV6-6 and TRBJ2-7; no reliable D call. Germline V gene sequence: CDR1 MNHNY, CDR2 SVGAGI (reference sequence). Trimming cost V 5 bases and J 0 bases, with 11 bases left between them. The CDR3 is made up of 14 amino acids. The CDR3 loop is CASSPDGFSYEQYF. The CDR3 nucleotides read TGTGCCAGCAGTCCGGACGGATTCTCCTACGAGCAGTACTTC.

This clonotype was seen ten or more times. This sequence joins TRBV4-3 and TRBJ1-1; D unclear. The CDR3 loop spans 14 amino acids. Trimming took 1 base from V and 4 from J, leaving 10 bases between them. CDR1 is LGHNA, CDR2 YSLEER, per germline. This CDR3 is CASSQVMEGTEAFF. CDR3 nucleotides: TGCGCCAGCAGCCAAGTGATGGAGGGCACTGAAGCTTTCTTT.

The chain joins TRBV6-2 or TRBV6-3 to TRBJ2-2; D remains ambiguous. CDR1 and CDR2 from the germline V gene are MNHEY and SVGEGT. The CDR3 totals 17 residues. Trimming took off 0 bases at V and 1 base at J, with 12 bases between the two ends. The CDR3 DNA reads TGTGCCAGCAGTTACTCGATTCCGGACCTGAACACCGGGGAGCTGTTTTTT. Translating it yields CASSYSIPDLNTGELFF.

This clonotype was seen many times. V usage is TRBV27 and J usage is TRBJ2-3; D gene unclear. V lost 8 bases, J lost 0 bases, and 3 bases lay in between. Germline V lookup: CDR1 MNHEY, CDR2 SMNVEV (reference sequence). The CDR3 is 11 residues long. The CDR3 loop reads CASGSTDTQYF. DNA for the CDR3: TGTGCCAGCGGTAGCACAGATACGCAGTATTTT.

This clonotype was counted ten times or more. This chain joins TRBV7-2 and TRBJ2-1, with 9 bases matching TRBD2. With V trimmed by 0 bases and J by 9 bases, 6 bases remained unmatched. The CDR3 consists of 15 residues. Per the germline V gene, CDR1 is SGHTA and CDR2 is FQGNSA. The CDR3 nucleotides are TGTGCCAGCAGCTTAGCGGGCGGGAGGGCCGGTGAGCAGTTCTTC. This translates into CASSLAGGRAGEQFF.

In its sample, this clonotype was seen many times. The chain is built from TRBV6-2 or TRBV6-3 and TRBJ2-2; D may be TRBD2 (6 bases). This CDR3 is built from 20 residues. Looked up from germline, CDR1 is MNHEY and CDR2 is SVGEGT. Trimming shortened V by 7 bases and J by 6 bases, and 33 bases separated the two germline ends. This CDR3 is CASNQPPWVTSMDQAGELFF. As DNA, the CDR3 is TGTGCCAGCAATCAACCGCCCTGGGTGACTAGTATGGATCAGGCCGGGGAGCTGTTTTTT.

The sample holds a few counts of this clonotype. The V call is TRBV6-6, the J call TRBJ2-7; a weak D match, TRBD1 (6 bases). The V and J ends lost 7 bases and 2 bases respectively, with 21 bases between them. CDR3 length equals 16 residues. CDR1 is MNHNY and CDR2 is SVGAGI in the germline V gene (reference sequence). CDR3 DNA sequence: TGTGCCAGCACCCCTCCTCGGACAGTCGATCCCTACGAGCAGTACTTC. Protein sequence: CASTPPRTVDPYEQYF.

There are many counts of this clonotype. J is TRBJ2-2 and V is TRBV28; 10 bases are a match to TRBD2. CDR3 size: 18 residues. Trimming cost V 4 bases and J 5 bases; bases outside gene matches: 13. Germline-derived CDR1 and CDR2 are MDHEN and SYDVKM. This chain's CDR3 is CASSSSRLAGVKTGELFF. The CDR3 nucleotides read TGTGCCAGCAGTTCCTCCCGGCTAGCGGGAGTAAAGACCGGGGAGCTGTTTTTT. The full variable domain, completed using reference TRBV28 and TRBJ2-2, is DVKVTQSSRYLVKRTGEKVFLECVQDMDHENMFWYRQDPGLGLRLIYFSYDVKMKEKGDIPEGYSVSREKKERFSLILESASTNQTSMYLCASSSSRLAGVKTGELFFGEGSRLTVL.

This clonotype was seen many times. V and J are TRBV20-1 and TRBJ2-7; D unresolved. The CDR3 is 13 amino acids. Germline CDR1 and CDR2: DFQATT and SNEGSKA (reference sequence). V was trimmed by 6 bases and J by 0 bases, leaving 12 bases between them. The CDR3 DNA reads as TGCAGTGCCCGGCGTGCGGACTCCTACGAGCAGTACTTC. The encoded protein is CSARRADSYEQYF.

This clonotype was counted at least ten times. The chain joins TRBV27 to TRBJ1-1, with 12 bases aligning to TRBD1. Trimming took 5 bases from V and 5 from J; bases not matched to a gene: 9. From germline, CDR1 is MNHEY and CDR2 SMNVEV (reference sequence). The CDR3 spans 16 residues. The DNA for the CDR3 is TGTGCCAGCAGTCTAACCGGGACAGGGGGCGCAACTGAAGCTTTCTTT. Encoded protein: CASSLTGTGGATEAFF.

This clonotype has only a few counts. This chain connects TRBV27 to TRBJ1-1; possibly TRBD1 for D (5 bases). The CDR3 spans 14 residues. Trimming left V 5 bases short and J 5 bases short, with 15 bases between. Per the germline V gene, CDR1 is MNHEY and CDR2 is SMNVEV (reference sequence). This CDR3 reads CASSATGERTEAFF. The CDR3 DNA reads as TGTGCCAGCAGTGCAACAGGAGAGCGGACTGAAGCTTTCTTT.

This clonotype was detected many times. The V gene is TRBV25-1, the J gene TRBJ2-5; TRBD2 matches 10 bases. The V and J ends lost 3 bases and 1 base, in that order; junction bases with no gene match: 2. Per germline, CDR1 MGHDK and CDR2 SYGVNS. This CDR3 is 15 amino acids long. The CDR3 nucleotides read TGTGCCAGCAGTGATGCTAGCGGGAGCCAAGAGACCCAGTACTTC. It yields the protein CASSDASGSQETQYF. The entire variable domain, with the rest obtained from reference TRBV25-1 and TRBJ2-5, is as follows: EADIYQTPRYLVIGTGKKITLECSQTMGHDKMYWYQQDPGMELHLIHYSYGVNSTEKGDLSSESTVSRIRTEHFPLTLESARPSHTSQYLCASSDASGSQETQYFGPGTRLLVL.